What follows describes a single T cell receptor (beta chain). Its antigen is as yet unknown. The primer mix had 60 Vbeta and 13 Jbeta primers. Measured with immunoSEQ multiplex PCR; TCRdb has only the in-frame clones, and not every one. The sample records approximately 170,000 clones, 75% to 90% being singletons. This specimen comes from a study of cytomegalovirus exposure and HLA in healthy donors. The CDR3 covers 12 residues. Trimming left V 3 bases short and J 10 bases short, with 12 bases between. Germline CDR1 is GTSNPN and CDR2 is SVGIG (reference sequence). Points from the study as a whole: TCR sequences were mostly rare, though some public TCRs occurred in many donors. Accurate predictions that matched the HLA-A and HLA-B alleles of most subjects were reportedly made from TCR beta sequences. Presence/absence analyses took donor sequencing depth as roughly uniform.

Sequences were obtained from PBMCs. The V gene is TRBV30, the J gene TRBJ1-4; D possibly corresponds to TRBD1 (5 bases). This TCR was sampled from a male donor in good health and CMV-seronegative. CDR3 DNA sequence: TGTGCCTGGAGCCGGGTGGGGGGAAAACTGTTTTTT. It translates to CAWSRVGGKLFF.